Following are 2 T cell receptor beta chains from one sample sequenced in a study of identical twins. One entry per CDR3 protein, called by TCRdb with MiXCR from the 5' RACE reads. The data hold 200,000 to 300,000 distinct CDR3 sequences, with 6% to 8.5% observed a single time. The same data also contributed to another study, on yellow fever vaccine responses in identical twins.

What was sequenced was CD8+ T cells sorted from blood. The source is a young woman in good health.

This clonotype came up many times. The CDR3: CASRDLQDMRTEAFF. Written as DNA, the CDR3 is TGTGCCAGCAGGGACCTCCAGGACATGAGGACTGAAGCTTTCTTT. The rearrangement joins TRBV27 to TRBJ1-1; D is possibly TRBD1 (5 bases). V was shortened by 6 bases and J by 5 bases, with 19 bases between the two germline ends. Germline V gene lookup returns CDR1 MNHEY and CDR2 SMNVEV (reference sequence). The CDR3 totals 15 residues.

This clonotype occurred a few times. The chain uses TRBV12-3 or TRBV12-4 and TRBJ1-4; D is undetermined. V dropped 7 bases and J dropped 8 bases, with 11 bases sitting between them. The CDR3 length is 12 residues. CDR3 sequence (DNA): TGTGCCAGCACCAAAGATCACGAAAAACTGTTTTTT. Translation: CASTKDHEKLFF.